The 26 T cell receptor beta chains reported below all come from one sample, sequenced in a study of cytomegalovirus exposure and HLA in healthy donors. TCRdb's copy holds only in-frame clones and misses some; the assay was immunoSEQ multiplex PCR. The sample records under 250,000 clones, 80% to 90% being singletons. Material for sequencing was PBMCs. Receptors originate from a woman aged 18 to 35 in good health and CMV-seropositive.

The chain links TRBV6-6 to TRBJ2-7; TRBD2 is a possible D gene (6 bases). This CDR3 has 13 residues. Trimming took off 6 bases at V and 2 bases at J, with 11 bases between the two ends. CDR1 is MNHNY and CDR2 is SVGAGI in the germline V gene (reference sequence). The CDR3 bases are TGTGCCAGCAGCACAGGACTAACCTACGAGCAGTACTTC. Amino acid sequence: CASSTGLTYEQYF.

The CDR3 DNA sequence: TGCGCCAGCAGCCCATGGATCCCGGGTCCGTACGAGCAGTACTTC. The encoded protein is CASSPWIPGPYEQYF. The chain links TRBV4-1 to TRBJ2-7, with unresolved D. CDR1 and CDR2 (germline): MGHRA, YSYEKL. CDR3 length: 15 residues. V lost 4 bases and J lost 4, with 17 bases in between.

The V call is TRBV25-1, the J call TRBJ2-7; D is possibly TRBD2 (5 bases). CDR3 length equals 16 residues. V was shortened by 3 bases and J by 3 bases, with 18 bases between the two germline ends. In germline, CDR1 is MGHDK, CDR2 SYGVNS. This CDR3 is CASSDPSGGESYEQYF. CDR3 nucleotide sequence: TGTGCCAGCAGTGACCCCTCCGGTGGGGAGAGCTACGAGCAGTACTTC.

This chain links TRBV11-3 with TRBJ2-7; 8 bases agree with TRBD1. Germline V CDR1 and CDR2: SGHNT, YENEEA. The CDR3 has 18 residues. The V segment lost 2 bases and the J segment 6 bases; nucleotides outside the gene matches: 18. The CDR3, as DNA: TGTGCCAGCAGCTTACATCCCCTGACAGGGGATAGAATCGTCGAGCAGTACTTC. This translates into CASSLHPLTGDRIVEQYF.

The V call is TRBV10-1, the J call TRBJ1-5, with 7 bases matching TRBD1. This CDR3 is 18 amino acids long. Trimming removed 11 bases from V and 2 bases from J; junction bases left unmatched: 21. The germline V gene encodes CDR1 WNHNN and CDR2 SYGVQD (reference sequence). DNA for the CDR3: TGCGCCGGGGCCAGGGGACAGACAGGGACCGTGGGCAATCAGCCCCAGCATTTT. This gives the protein CAGARGQTGTVGNQPQHF.

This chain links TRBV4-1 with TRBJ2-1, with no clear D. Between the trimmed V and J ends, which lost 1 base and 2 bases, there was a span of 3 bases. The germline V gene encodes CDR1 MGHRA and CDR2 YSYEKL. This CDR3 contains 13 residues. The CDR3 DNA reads TGCGCCAGCAGCCAAGTCGCCTACAATGAGCAGTTCTTC. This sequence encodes CASSQVAYNEQFF.

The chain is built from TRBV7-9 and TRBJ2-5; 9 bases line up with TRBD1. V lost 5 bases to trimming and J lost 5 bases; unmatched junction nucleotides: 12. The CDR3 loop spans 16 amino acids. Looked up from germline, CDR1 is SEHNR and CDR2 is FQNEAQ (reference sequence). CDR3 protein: CASSPIEGQGIETQYF. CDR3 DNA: TGTGCCAGCAGCCCAATAGAAGGACAGGGGATTGAGACCCAGTACTTC.

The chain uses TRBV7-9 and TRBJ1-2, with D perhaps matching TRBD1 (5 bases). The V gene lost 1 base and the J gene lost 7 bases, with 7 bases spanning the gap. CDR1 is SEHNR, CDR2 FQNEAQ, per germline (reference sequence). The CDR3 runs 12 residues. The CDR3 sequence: CASSLGQLGYTF. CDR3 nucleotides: TGTGCCAGCAGCTTAGGACAGCTTGGCTACACCTTC.

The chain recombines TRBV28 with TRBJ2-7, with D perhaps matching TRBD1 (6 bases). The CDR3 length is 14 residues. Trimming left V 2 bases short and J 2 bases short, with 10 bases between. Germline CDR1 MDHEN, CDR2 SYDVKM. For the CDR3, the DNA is TGTGCCAGCAGTTTACAGGGGAATGCCTACGAGCAGTACTTC. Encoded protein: CASSLQGNAYEQYF.

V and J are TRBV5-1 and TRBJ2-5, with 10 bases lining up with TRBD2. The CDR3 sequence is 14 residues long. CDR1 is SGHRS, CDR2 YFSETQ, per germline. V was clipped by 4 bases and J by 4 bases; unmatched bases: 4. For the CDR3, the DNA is TGCGCCAGCAGCCCTATAGCGGGAGGAGAGACCCAGTACTTC. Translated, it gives CASSPIAGGETQYF.

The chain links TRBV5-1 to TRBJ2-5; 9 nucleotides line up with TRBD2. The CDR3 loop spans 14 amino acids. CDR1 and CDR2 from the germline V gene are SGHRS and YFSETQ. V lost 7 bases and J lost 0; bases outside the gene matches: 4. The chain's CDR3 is CASQTSGNQETQYF. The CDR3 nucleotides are TGCGCCAGCCAGACTAGCGGTAACCAAGAGACCCAGTACTTC.

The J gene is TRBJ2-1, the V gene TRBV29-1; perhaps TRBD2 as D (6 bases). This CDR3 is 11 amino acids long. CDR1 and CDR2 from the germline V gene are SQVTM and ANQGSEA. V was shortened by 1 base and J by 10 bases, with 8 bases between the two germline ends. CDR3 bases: TGCAGCGTTGAAGTGGGGGGAGAGCAGTTCTTC. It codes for CSVEVGGEQFF.

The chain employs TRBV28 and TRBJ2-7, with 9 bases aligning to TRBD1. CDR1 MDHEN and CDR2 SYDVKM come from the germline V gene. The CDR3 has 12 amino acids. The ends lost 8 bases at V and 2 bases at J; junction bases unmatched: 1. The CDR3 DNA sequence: TGTGCCAGCGGACAGGGGACCTACGAGCAGTACTTC. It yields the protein CASGQGTYEQYF. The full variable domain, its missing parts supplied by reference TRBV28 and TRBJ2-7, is DVKVTQSSRYLVKRTGEKVFLECVQDMDHENMFWYRQDPGLGLRLIYFSYDVKMKEKGDIPEGYSVSREKKERFSLILESASTNQTSMYLCASGQGTYEQYFGPGTRLTVT.

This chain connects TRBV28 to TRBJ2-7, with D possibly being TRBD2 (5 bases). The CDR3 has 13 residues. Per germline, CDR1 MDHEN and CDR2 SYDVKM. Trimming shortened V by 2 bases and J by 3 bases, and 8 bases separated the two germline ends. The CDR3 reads CASSLGLSYEQYF. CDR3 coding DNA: TGTGCCAGCAGTTTAGGACTCAGCTACGAGCAGTACTTC. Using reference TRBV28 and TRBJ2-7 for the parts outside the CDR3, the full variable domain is DVKVTQSSRYLVKRTGEKVFLECVQDMDHENMFWYRQDPGLGLRLIYFSYDVKMKEKGDIPEGYSVSREKKERFSLILESASTNQTSMYLCASSLGLSYEQYFGPGTRLTVT.

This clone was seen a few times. CDR3 coding DNA: TGTGCCAGCAGCGACCTAGCGGACGAGCAGTACTTC. Translating it yields CASSDLADEQYF. The chain joins TRBV9 to TRBJ2-7; 7 positions match TRBD2. CDR1 SGDLS and CDR2 YYNGEE come from the germline V gene. This CDR3 is 12 amino acids long. V shed 3 bases and J 5 bases; nucleotides not matched to a gene: 2.

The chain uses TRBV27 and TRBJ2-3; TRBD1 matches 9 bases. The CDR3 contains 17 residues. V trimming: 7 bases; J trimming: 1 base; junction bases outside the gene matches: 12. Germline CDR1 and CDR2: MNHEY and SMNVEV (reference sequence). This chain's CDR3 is CASTTGQGAVGTDTQYF. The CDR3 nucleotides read TGTGCCAGCACTACGGGACAGGGTGCGGTGGGCACAGATACGCAGTATTTT.

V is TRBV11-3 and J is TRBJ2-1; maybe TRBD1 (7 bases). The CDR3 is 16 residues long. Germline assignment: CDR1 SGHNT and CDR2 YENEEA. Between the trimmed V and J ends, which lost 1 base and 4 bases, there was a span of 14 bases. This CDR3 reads CASSLGRGQIYNEQFF. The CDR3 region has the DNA TGTGCCAGCAGCTTAGGGAGGGGACAGATTTACAATGAGCAGTTCTTC.

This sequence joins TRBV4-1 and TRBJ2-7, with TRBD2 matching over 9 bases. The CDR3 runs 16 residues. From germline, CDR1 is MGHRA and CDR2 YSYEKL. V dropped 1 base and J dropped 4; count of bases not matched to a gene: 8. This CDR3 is CASSQVWREGSYEQYF. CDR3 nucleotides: TGCGCCAGCAGCCAAGTGTGGCGGGAGGGTTCGTACGAGCAGTACTTC.

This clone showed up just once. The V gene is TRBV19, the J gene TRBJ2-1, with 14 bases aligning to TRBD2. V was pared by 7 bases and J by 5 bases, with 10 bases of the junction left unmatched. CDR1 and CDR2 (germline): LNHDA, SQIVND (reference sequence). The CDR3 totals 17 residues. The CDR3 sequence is CASTLVGLAGGHNEQFF. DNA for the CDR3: TGTGCCAGTACTCTCGTTGGACTAGCGGGAGGACACAATGAGCAGTTCTTC.

The CDR3 DNA sequence: TGTGCAAGTCGCTTAGGAAGACTAGCGGGACACAATGAGCAGTTCTTC. Its protein product is CASRLGRLAGHNEQFF. The V gene is TRBV12-2, the J gene TRBJ2-1; the D call in the table, TRBD2, was not verified against the DNA. TRBV12-2 is a pseudogene locus. CDR3 size: 16 residues.

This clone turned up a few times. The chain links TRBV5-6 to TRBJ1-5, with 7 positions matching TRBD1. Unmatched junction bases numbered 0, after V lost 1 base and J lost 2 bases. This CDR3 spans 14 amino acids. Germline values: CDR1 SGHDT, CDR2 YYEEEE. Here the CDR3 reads CASSLTGGNQPQHF. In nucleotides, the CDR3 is TGTGCCAGCAGCTTGACAGGGGGCAATCAGCCCCAGCATTTT.

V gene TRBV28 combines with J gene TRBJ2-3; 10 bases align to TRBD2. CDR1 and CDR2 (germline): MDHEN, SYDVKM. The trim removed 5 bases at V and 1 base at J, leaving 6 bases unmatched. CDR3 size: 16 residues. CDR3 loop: CASSHGGLAGTDTQYF. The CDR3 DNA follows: TGTGCCAGCAGTCACGGAGGACTAGCGGGCACAGATACGCAGTATTTT.

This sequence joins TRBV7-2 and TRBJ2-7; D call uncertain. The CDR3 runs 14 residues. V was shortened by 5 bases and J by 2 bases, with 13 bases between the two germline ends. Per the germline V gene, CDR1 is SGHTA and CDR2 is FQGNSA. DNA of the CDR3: TGTGCCAGCAGCCGAGATTACAGTCCCTACGAGCAGTACTTC. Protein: CASSRDYSPYEQYF. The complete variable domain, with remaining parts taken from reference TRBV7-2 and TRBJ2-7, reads GAGVSQSPSNKVTEKGKDVELRCDPISGHTALYWYRQSLGQGLEFLIYFQGNSAPDKSGLPSDRFSAERTGGSVSTLTIQRTQQEDSAVYLCASSRDYSPYEQYFGPGTRLTVT.

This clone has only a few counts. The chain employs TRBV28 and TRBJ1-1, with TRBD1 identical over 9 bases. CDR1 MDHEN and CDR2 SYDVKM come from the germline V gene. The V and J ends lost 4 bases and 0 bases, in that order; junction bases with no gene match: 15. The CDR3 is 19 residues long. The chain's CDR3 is CASSSPSSGTGWMNTEAFF. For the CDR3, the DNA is TGTGCCAGCAGTTCACCCTCTTCCGGGACAGGGTGGATGAACACTGAAGCTTTCTTT.

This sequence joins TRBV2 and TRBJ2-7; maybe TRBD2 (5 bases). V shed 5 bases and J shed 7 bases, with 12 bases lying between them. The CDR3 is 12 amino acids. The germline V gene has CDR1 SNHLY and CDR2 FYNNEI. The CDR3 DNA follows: TGTGCCAGCAGTAATCCCCGAGGGGAGCAGTACTTC. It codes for CASSNPRGEQYF.

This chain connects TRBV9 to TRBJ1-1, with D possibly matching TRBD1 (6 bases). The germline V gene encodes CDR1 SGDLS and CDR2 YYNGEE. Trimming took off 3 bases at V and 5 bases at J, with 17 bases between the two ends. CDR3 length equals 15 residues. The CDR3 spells CASSELLGANTEAFF. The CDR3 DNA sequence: TGTGCCAGCAGCGAGCTCCTGGGGGCGAATACTGAAGCTTTCTTT.